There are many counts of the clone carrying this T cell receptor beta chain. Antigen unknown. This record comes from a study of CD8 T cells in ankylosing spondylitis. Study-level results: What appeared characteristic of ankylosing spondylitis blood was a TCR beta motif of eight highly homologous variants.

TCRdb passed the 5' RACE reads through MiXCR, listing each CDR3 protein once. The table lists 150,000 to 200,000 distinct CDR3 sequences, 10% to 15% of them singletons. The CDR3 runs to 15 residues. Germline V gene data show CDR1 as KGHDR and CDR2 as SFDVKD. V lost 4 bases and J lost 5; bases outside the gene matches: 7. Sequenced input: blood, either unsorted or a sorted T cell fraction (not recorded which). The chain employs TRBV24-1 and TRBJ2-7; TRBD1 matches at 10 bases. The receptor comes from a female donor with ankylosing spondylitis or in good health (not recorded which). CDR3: CATSDEDRGVHEQYF. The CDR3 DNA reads TGTGCCACCAGTGACGAGGACAGGGGGGTCCACGAGCAGTACTTC.